This T cell receptor (beta chain) was sequenced for a study of technical replicates of blood from several donors. Data came from immunoSEQ multiplex PCR; TCRdb stores just in-frame clones and leaves some out. The sample has about 88,000 clones; roughly 94% are singletons. The CDR3 is 13 residues long. Losses at the gene ends were 7 bases for V and 2 bases for J; bases not matched to a gene: 5. CDR1 SQVTM and CDR2 ANQGSEA come from the germline V gene. The chain is built from TRBV29-1 and TRBJ2-7; 10 bases are a match to TRBD1. The origin of this receptor is a human donor in good health. The source material was T cells isolated from PBMCs. CDR3 sequence: CSAQTGGPYEQYF. CDR3 sequence (DNA): TGCAGCGCCCAGACAGGGGGCCCCTACGAGCAGTACTTC.